Sequencing of this T cell receptor (beta chain) was carried out in a study of cytomegalovirus exposure and HLA in healthy donors. Data came from immunoSEQ multiplex PCR; TCRdb stores just in-frame clones and leaves some out. The repertoire holds tens of thousands of clones, with over 85% as singletons. Points from the study as a whole: Specificity of a few CMV-associated chains for CMV antigens was verified in vitro. As was reported, the classifier diagnosed cytomegalovirus status with high specificity and sensitivity.

Trimming cost V 4 bases and J 0 bases, with 9 bases left between them. The CDR3 sequence is 14 residues long. CDR1 is MGHDK, CDR2 SYGVNS, per germline. About this clone: Its antigen is not known.

The chain combines TRBV25-1 with TRBJ1-1, with D hard to call. Sequencing was carried out using PBMCs. This receptor was taken from a man between 18 and 35 years old in good health and CMV-seronegative. CDR3 nucleotides: TGTGCCAGCAGTGCGGACTTCCTGAACACTGAAGCTTTCTTT. It yields the protein CASSADFLNTEAFF.